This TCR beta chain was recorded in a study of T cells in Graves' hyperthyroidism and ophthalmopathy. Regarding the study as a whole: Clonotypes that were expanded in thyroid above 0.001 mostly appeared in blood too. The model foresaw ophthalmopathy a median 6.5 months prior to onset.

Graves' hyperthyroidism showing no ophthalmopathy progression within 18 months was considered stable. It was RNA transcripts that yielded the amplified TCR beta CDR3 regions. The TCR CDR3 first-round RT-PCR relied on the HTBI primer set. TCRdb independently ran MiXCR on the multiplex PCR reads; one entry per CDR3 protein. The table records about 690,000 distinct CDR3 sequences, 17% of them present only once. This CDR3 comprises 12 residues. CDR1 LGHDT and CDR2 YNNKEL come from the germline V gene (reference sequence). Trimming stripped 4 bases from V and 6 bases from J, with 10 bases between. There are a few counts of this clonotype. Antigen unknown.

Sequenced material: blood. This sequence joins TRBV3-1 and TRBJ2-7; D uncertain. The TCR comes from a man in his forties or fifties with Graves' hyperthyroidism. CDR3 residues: CASSPASGEQYF. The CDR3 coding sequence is TGTGCCAGCAGCCCTGCGTCAGGCGAGCAGTACTTC.